The 13 T cell receptor beta chains listed next were all sequenced from one sample in a study of lymphopenia after photon versus proton radiotherapy. Some clones are missing from TCRdb's copy, which holds only in-frame ones; the method was immunoSEQ multiplex PCR. The table records 45,000 to 65,000 clones, 92% of them present only once. The source material was peripheral blood, sampled from a patient treated with photon-based radiotherapy. These receptors all stem from a woman between 35 and 50 years old with cholangiocarcinoma.

The chain combines TRBV27 with TRBJ2-7; D unclear. The V end was cut by 6 bases, the J end by 7 bases, with 25 bases between. This CDR3 is 16 amino acids long. Germline CDR1 and CDR2: MNHEY and SMNVEV (reference sequence). CDR3 protein: CASRLQTPPGSWEQYF. The CDR3 nucleotides read TGTGCCAGCAGACTCCAAACCCCTCCGGGTTCCTGGGAGCAGTACTTC.

J is TRBJ1-1 and V is TRBV10-2; no reliable D call. This CDR3 has 13 residues. Germline lookup yields CDR1 WSHSY and CDR2 SAAADI. The ends were cut back, 4 bases at V and 1 base at J, with 7 bases in the middle. This CDR3 is CASSAGRNTEAFF. Here the CDR3 DNA reads TGCGCCAGCAGTGCGGGCCGGAACACTGAAGCTTTCTTT.

The chain couples TRBV10-3 to TRBJ2-7, with TRBD1 matching over 7 bases. The CDR3 is 11 residues long. Per the germline V gene, CDR1 is ENHRY and CDR2 is SYGVKD. V shed 10 bases and J 3 bases; nucleotides not matched to a gene: 3. The chain's CDR3 is CATGQDYEQYF. CDR3 bases: TGTGCCACCGGACAGGACTACGAGCAGTACTTC.

This clone was counted a few times. The V and J genes are TRBV7-9 and TRBJ2-7; 7 bases match TRBD1. Germline values: CDR1 SEHNR, CDR2 FQNEAQ (reference sequence). The CDR3 spans 15 residues. The ends lost 1 base at V and 2 bases at J; junction bases unmatched: 5. The chain's CDR3 is CASSLVGQITYEQYF. CDR3 coding DNA: TGTGCCAGCAGCTTAGTGGGACAGATCACCTACGAGCAGTACTTC.

The V call is TRBV4-1, the J call TRBJ1-1; D is possibly TRBD1 (5 bases). This CDR3 is built from 15 residues. Trimming took off 2 bases at V and 5 bases at J, with 15 bases between the two ends. Germline values: CDR1 MGHRA, CDR2 YSYEKL. DNA of the CDR3: TGCGCCAGCAGCCAACATTCAGGGTCTAGAACTGAAGCTTTCTTT. This gives the protein CASSQHSGSRTEAFF.

The chain uses TRBV9 and TRBJ1-1, with TRBD1 as a possible D gene (6 bases). This CDR3 spans 14 amino acids. Trimming left V 2 bases short and J 4 bases short, with 12 bases between. Germline V gene lookup returns CDR1 SGDLS and CDR2 YYNGEE. The CDR3 reads CASSVLSDSTEAFF. The CDR3 DNA sequence: TGTGCCAGCAGCGTTCTTTCGGACAGCACTGAAGCTTTCTTT. Looking up the rest from reference TRBV9 and TRBJ1-1 gives the full variable domain: DSGVTQTPKHLITATGQRVTLRCSPRSGDLSVYWYQQSLDQGLQFLIQYYNGEERAKGNILERFSAQQFPDLHSELNLSSLELGDSALYFCASSVLSDSTEAFFGQGTRLTVV.

This chain connects TRBV2 to TRBJ2-7, with 16 bases matching TRBD2. This CDR3 region has 20 residues. With V trimmed by 5 bases and J by 0 bases, 13 bases remained unmatched. From germline, CDR1 is SNHLY and CDR2 FYNNEI. The CDR3 region has the DNA TGTGCCAGCAGTCACAAGCCCCCGGGACTAGCGGGGGGGCCCTCCTACGAGCAGTACTTC. The encoded protein is CASSHKPPGLAGGPSYEQYF.

The rearrangement uses TRBV7-9 and TRBJ2-3, with TRBD2 matching over 9 bases. Germline lookup yields CDR1 SEHNR and CDR2 FQNEAQ (reference sequence). With V trimmed by 4 bases and J by 1 base, 3 bases remained unmatched. The CDR3 extends over 15 amino acids. CDR3 sequence reads: CASSSSGGRTDTQYF. The CDR3 coding sequence is TGTGCCAGCAGCTCGAGCGGGGGGCGCACAGATACGCAGTATTTT.

The V gene is TRBV11-2, the J gene TRBJ1-5, with D hard to call. Germline V lookup: CDR1 SGHAT, CDR2 FQNNGV. This CDR3 is 16 amino acids long. The ends were cut back, 0 bases at V and 4 bases at J, with 13 bases in the middle. This chain's CDR3 is CASSLEQTTPNQPQHF. As DNA, the CDR3 is TGTGCCAGCAGCTTAGAACAAACGACACCTAATCAGCCCCAGCATTTT. Combining the CDR3 with reference TRBV11-2 and TRBJ1-5 gives the whole variable domain EAGVAQSPRYKIIEKRQSVAFWCNPISGHATLYWYQQILGQGPKLLIQFQNNGVVDDSQLPKDRFSAERLKGVDSTLKIQPAKLEDSAVYLCASSLEQTTPNQPQHFGDGTRLSIL.

The chain has TRBV5-6 and TRBJ1-1, with D unresolved. This CDR3 is 13 amino acids long. Germline V gives CDR1 SGHDT, CDR2 YYEEEE. V lost 0 bases to trimming and J lost 0 bases, with 3 bases between them. The CDR3 region is CASSLGLNTEAFF. CDR3 coding DNA: TGTGCCAGCAGCTTGGGACTGAACACTGAAGCTTTCTTT.

CDR3 nucleotides: TGTGCCAGCAGCTTAACGGGGGGGAGCGACTATGGCTACACCTTC. It yields the protein CASSLTGGSDYGYTF. V and J are TRBV7-3 and TRBJ1-2; possible D gene TRBD1, 5 bases. The CDR3 runs 15 residues. Per the germline V gene, CDR1 is SGHTA and CDR2 is FQGTGA. Trimming took 0 bases from V and 3 from J, leaving 11 bases between them.

This chain connects TRBV7-2 to TRBJ1-2, with no clear D. CDR1 is SGHTA, CDR2 FQGNSA, per germline. The V and J ends lost 1 base and 3 bases respectively, with 6 bases between them. This CDR3 spans 13 amino acids. CDR3: CASSLDSHYGYTF. CDR3 DNA sequence: TGTGCCAGCAGCTTAGACAGCCACTATGGCTACACCTTC.

CDR3 protein: CASSRRQGGLYEQYF. The DNA for the CDR3 is TGTGCCAGCAGCCGGAGACAGGGAGGACTCTACGAGCAGTACTTC. This sequence joins TRBV6-5 and TRBJ2-7; tentatively, D is TRBD1 (7 bases). Trimming stripped 6 bases from V and 3 bases from J, with 18 bases between. The CDR3 has 15 residues. Germline V lookup: CDR1 MNHEY, CDR2 SVGAGI.